This TCR beta chain is from a study of T cell responses to AZD1222 COVID-19 vaccine (dated by TCRdb to about 2021). Notes on the research overall: AZD1222 recipients with second doses at about 4 weeks or about 12 weeks were pooled, because spike-specific TCR depth and breadth did not differ between schedules. Trial participants were enrolled by age into subgroups of 18-55, 56-69 and 70-plus years, and 148, 28 and 57 TCR-sequenced participants, respectively, were included in these subgroups. TCR sequencing was performed for some 250 trial participants, of whom 207 were given two doses of AZD1222 and around 25 were given two doses of MenACWY control vaccine.

Points the paper makes about the study in general: In the small 56-69-year group, the increase in depth fell short of significance, most likely because of low power. No day 14 peak-response samples were available, so repertoires were characterized only after the peak T cell response. Only a handful of AZD1222 recipients were SARS-CoV-2 seropositive at baseline, limiting conclusions about previously exposed vaccinees. Reportedly, close to half of the unique spike-specific TCRs recognized epitopes lying outside the regions that are mutated in the B.1.351 and B.1.1.7 variants. Participants were mostly white British and included more females than males, and it was suggested by the authors that clonal diversity may have been underestimated. The whole spike protein was spanned by vaccine-associated CD4 TCRs, and dominant responses were seen in regions 160-218 and 743-854. Spike-specific TCR breadth and depth rose significantly after two AZD1222 doses compared with day 0 and with MenACWY recipients.

The CDR3 regions of human TCRbeta chains were analyzed by immunosequencing. In the authors' own workflow: Repertoire TCRs were matched against a reference library of SARS-CoV-2-specific TCRs generated with the MIRA antigen-specificity platform. Breadth was defined as the fraction of unique TCRs that were SARS-CoV-2-associated. Depth was defined as the fraction of total T cells that were SARS-CoV-2-associated. Using the MIRA data, each spike-specific TCR was assigned both to the spike region to which the TCR was reactive and to a CD4 or CD8 class. Log10-transformed breadth and depth values were compared by one-way ANOVA with Sidak's multiple comparisons tests. TCRdb holds this immuneACCESS table with in-frame rearrangements only. Some clones are missing; in checked studies, unresolved V genes explain under half, and the rest has no known cause. The DNA gave D and trimming, while V, J and clone size come from that table. The sample data list about 94,000 clones, and approximately 91% of these were observed just once. Approximately 12% of the sample belongs to the ten largest clones.

Per the publication, the time point label means: baseline before first vaccination. Vaccinee samples came from UK trials COV001 and COV002, including a single-blind randomized controlled phase 2/3 trial of AZD1222 (ChAdOx1 nCoV-19) in healthy adults. For TCRbeta chain sequencing, PBMC samples were collected from trial participants at day 0 and at day 28 after the second dose. As to this clone: The specificity of this receptor is unknown. Nothing much larger sits one base from this clone, and base qualities are not available.

The receptor was isolated from an adult in good health. Sequencing used peripheral blood, obtained on day 0 of AZD1222 vaccination.

The sequence in DNA is TGTGCCAGCTCACCTGGGACAGGGGGGAGCACCGGGGAGCTGTTTTTT. This translates into CASSPGTGGSTGELFF. The receptor chain draws on TRBV18 and TRBJ2-2; TRBD1 fits 11 bases in the junction. V has 3 bases trimmed and J has 4 bases trimmed; junction bases matching no gene number 4. Taken from the germline V gene, the CDR1 and CDR2 loops are KGHSH and LQKENI. The CDR3 goes from the cysteine to the phenylalanine over 16 residues. Kept here is only the CDR3 DNA, which spans 48 bases and is read in frame from base 1.